This TCR beta chain emerged from a study of blood T cell repertoires in COVID-19. The overall study: Sources were T cells, B-cell-depleted T cells, or PBMCs; the material itself was cDNA or gDNA.

This table comes from immunoSEQ multiplex PCR, and its TCRdb copy is limited to in-frame clones, with some not included. The sample has some 350,000 clones; around 83% are singletons. Trimming stripped 4 bases from V and 4 bases from J, with 20 bases between. The CDR3 sequence is 16 residues long. CDR1 is SGHKS, CDR2 YYEKEE, per germline (reference sequence). Sequencing was done on a sample of peripheral blood. The chain links TRBV5-5 to TRBJ1-2; TRBD1 might be the D (6 bases). The source of this sequence is a young man with active or convalescent COVID-19. The CDR3 sequence: CASSLRGGSRFYGYTF. CDR3 in DNA: TGTGCCAGCAGCCTTCGGGGGGGCTCCCGCTTCTATGGCTACACCTTC.